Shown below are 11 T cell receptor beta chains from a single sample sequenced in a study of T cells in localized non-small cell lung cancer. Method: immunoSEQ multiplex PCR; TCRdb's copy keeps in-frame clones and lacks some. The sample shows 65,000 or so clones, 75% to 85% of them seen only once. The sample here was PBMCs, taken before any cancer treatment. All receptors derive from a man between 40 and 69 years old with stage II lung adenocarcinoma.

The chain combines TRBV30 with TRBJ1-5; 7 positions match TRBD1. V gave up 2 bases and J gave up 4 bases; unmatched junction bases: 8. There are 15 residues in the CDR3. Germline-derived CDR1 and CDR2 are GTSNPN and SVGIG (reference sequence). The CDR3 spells CAWSTQGVGNQPQHF. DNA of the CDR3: TGTGCCTGGAGTACCCAGGGGGTTGGAAATCAGCCCCAGCATTTT.

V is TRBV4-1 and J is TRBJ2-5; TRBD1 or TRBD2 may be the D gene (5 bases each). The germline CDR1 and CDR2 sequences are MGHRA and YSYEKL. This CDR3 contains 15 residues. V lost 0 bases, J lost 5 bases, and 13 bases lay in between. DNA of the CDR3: TGCGCCAGCAGCCAAGATCCGGGGCGCGGGGAGACCCAGTACTTC. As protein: CASSQDPGRGETQYF.

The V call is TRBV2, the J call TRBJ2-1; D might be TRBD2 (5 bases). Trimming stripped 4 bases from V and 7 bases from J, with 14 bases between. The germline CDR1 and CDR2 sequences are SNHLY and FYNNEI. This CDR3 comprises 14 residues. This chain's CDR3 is CASSARLARNEQFF. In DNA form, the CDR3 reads TGTGCCAGCAGTGCTCGTCTAGCTAGGAATGAGCAGTTCTTC. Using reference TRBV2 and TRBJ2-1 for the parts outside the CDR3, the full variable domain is EPEVTQTPSHQVTQMGQEVILRCVPISNHLYFYWYRQILGQKVEFLVSFYNNEISEKSEIFDDQFSVERPDGSNFTLKIRSTKLEDSAMYFCASSARLARNEQFFGPGTRLTVL.

CDR3 region: CASNAAYGTSGKVHETQYF. In nucleotides, the CDR3 is TGCGCCAGCAACGCGGCATATGGGACTAGCGGGAAGGTTCACGAGACCCAGTACTTC. This sequence joins TRBV5-1 and TRBJ2-5, with 13 bases aligning to TRBD2. This CDR3 comprises 19 residues. V was pared by 6 bases and J by 5 bases, with 19 bases of the junction left unmatched. Germline CDR1 reads SGHRS; CDR2 reads YFSETQ.

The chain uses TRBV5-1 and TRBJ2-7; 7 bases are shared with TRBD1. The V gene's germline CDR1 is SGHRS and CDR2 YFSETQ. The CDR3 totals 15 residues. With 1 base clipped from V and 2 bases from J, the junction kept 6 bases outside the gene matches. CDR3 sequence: CASSLQGDLPYEQYF. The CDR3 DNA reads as TGCGCCAGCAGCTTGCAGGGGGACCTTCCCTACGAGCAGTACTTC.

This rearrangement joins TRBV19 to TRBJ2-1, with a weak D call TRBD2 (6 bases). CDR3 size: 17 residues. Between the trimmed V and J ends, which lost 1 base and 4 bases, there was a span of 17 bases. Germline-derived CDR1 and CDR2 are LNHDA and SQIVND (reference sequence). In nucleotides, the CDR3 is TGTGCCAGTAGTATAGGACTAACGGGAGCAATGTACAATGAGCAGTTCTTC. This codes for CASSIGLTGAMYNEQFF.

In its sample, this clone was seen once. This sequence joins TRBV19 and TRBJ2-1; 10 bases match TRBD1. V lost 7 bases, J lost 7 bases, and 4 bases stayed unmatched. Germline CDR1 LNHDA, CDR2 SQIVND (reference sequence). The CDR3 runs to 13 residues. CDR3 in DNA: TGTGCCAGTAAGACAGGGGGCTTTAATGAGCAGTTCTTC. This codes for CASKTGGFNEQFF.

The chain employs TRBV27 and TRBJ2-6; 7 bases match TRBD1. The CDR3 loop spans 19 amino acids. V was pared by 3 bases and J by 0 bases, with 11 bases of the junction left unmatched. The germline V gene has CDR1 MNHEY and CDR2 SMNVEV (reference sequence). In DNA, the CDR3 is TGTGCCAGCAGTTTCAGGACCGGACAGGCGAGCTCTGGGGCCAACGTCCTGACTTTC. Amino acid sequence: CASSFRTGQASSGANVLTF.

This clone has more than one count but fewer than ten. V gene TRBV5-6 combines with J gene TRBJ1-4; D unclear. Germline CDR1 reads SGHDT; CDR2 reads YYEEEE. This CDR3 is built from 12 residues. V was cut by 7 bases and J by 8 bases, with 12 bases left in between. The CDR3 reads CASGSLGEKLFF. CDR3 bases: TGTGCCAGCGGGTCTTTGGGCGAAAAACTGTTTTTT.

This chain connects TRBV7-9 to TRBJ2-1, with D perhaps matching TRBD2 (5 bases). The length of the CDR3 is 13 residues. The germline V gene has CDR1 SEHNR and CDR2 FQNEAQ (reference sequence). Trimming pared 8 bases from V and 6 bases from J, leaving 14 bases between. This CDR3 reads CASQIGLANEQFF. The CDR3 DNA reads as TGTGCCAGCCAGATAGGTCTAGCCAATGAGCAGTTCTTC.

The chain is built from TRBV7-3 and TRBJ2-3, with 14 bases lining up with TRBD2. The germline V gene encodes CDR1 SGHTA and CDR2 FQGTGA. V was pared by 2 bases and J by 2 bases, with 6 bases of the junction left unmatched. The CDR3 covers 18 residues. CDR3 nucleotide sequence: TGTGCCAGCAGCTTAGACGGACTAGCGGGAGGATACACAGATACGCAGTATTTT. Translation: CASSLDGLAGGYTDTQYF.